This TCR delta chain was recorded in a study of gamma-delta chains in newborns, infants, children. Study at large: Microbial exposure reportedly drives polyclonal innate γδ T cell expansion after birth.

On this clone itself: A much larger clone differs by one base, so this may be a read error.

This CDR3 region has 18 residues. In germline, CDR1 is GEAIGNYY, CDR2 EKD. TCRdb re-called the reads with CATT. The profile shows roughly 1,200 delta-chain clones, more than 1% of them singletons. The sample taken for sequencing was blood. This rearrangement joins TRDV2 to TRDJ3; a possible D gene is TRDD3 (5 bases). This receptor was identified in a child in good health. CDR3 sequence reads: CACDTAGASSWDARQMFF. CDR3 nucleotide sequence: TGTGCCTGTGACACCGCGGGGGCCTCCTCCTGGGACGCCCGACAGATGTTTTTC.